The 23 T cell receptor beta chains given below trace back to one sample, sequenced in a study of blood T cell repertoires in COVID-19. Assay used: immunoSEQ multiplex PCR; TCRdb lists only in-frame clones, some missing. The sample records about 120,000 clones, around 74% being singletons. Sequencing was done on a sample of peripheral blood. The source is a woman aged 55-70 years with acute or convalescent COVID-19.

V and J are TRBV5-1 and TRBJ2-7; D perhaps matches TRBD1 (5 bases). Trimming pared 4 bases from V and 6 bases from J, leaving 17 bases between. This CDR3 region has 14 residues. Germline V gives CDR1 SGHRS, CDR2 YFSETQ. The CDR3: CASSPPEAGREQYF. The DNA for the CDR3 is TGCGCCAGCAGCCCCCCTGAGGCAGGGCGCGAGCAGTACTTC.

The V call is TRBV4-3, the J call TRBJ1-3; D gene uncertain. Between the trimmed V and J ends, which lost 0 bases and 3 bases, there was a span of 12 bases. The germline CDR1 and CDR2 sequences are LGHNA and YSLEER. There are 16 residues in the CDR3. The CDR3 reads CASSQEIRVGGNTIYF. The CDR3, as DNA: TGCGCCAGCAGCCAAGAAATACGCGTCGGTGGAAACACCATATATTTT.

This clone was counted a few times. The rearrangement links TRBV9 to TRBJ1-4; 11 nucleotides agree with TRBD1. The CDR3 covers 14 residues. Trimming removed 8 bases from V and 12 bases from J; junction bases left unmatched: 12. Germline V gene data show CDR1 as SGDLS and CDR2 as YYNGEE. CDR3: CASSYRGQGGELFF. The CDR3 region has the DNA TGTGCCAGTTCTTATCGGGGACAGGGGGGGGAACTGTTTTTT.

V gene TRBV3-1 (or the pseudogene TRBV3-2) combines with J gene TRBJ1-4; 7 bases are a match to TRBD1. CDR1 is LGHDT and CDR2 is YNNKEL in the germline V gene (reference sequence). The CDR3 is 16 residues long. V dropped 4 bases and J dropped 5; count of bases not matched to a gene: 10. The CDR3 region is CASSRGTGDLNEKLFF. In DNA, the CDR3 is TGTGCCAGCAGCCGGGGAACAGGGGACCTAAATGAAAAACTGTTTTTT.

To note about this clone: Other DNA sequences in this sample translate to the same CDR3. CDR3 protein: CASSTRTGGGNTIYF. CDR3 sequence (DNA): TGTGCCAGTAGTACAAGGACAGGCGGTGGAAACACCATATATTTT. This sequence joins TRBV19 and TRBJ1-3, with 7 bases identical to TRBD1. V was pared by 4 bases and J by 3 bases, with 6 bases of the junction left unmatched. This CDR3 comprises 15 residues. From germline, CDR1 is LNHDA and CDR2 SQIVND (reference sequence).

This clone was seen repeatedly, ten times or more. V usage is TRBV28 and J usage is TRBJ1-2; 11 positions match TRBD1. Germline V gives CDR1 MDHEN, CDR2 SYDVKM. CDR3 length: 12 amino acids. Unmatched junction bases numbered 1, after V lost 5 bases and J lost 8 bases. The CDR3 nucleotides are TGTGCCAGCAGTCGGGACAGGGGGGGCTACACCTTC. Translation gives CASSRDRGGYTF.

The chain has TRBV9 and TRBJ2-1; weak D call: TRBD1 (6 bases). The CDR3 spans 15 residues. The ends were cut back, 5 bases at V and 4 bases at J, with 16 bases in the middle. Germline assignment: CDR1 SGDLS and CDR2 YYNGEE. CDR3 sequence: CASSIKMDSYNEQFF. For the CDR3, the DNA is TGTGCCAGCAGTATAAAAATGGACAGTTACAATGAGCAGTTCTTC. Based on the CDR3 plus reference TRBV9 and TRBJ2-1, the full variable domain is DSGVTQTPKHLITATGQRVTLRCSPRSGDLSVYWYQQSLDQGLQFLIQYYNGEERAKGNILERFSAQQFPDLHSELNLSSLELGDSALYFCASSIKMDSYNEQFFGPGTRLTVL.

This chain uses TRBV2 with TRBJ1-2; TRBD1 matches at 7 bases. From germline, CDR1 is SNHLY and CDR2 FYNNEI. Trimming took 4 bases from V and 6 from J; bases not matched to a gene: 5. There are 13 residues in the CDR3. CDR3 DNA sequence: TGTGCCAGCAGTGGAGACAGGGCGCATGGCTACACCTTC. It yields the protein CASSGDRAHGYTF.

V usage is TRBV7-2 and J usage is TRBJ1-1; tentatively, D is TRBD1 (5 bases). Germline lookup yields CDR1 SGHTA and CDR2 FQGNSA. The V gene lost 0 bases and the J gene lost 1 base, with 12 bases spanning the gap. This CDR3 has 16 residues. The CDR3 nucleotides are TGTGCCAGCAGCTTAGCGGGCGGGGCAGCGAACACTGAAGCTTTCTTT. The encoded protein is CASSLAGGAANTEAFF.

The chain employs TRBV5-1 and TRBJ1-1; no clear D gene. This CDR3 contains 13 residues. Germline CDR1 is SGHRS and CDR2 is YFSETQ. The germline V and J ends were trimmed by 2 bases and 5 bases, with 10 bases remaining between them. The CDR3 coding sequence is TGCGCCAGCAGCTTTTTATCCGGGACTGAAGCTTTCTTT. It specifies CASSFLSGTEAFF.

The V call is TRBV5-1, the J call TRBJ2-5; 7 bases are a match to TRBD1. Per germline, CDR1 SGHRS and CDR2 YFSETQ. This CDR3 comprises 14 residues. The trim removed 3 bases at V and 1 base at J, leaving 3 bases unmatched. The CDR3 region has the DNA TGCGCCAGCAGCTGGCGGACAGGCCAAGAGACCCAGTACTTC. It is translated as CASSWRTGQETQYF.

The chain has TRBV12-3 or TRBV12-4 and TRBJ1-6, with unresolved D. The CDR3 length is 12 residues. The V end lost 6 bases, the J end lost 11 bases, and 11 bases lay between the germline ends. The CDR3 DNA reads as TGTGCCAGCAGGGTTAAACAAGCACCCCTCCACTTT. Its protein product is CASRVKQAPLHF.

The V call is TRBV3-1 (or the pseudogene TRBV3-2), the J call TRBJ1-1; D possibly corresponds to TRBD1 (6 bases). Per the germline V gene, CDR1 is LGHDT and CDR2 is YNNKEL (reference sequence). V was cut by 4 bases and J by 1 base, with 16 bases left in between. CDR3 length: 16 amino acids. The CDR3 protein is CASSLRPGAGNTEAFF. CDR3 DNA: TGTGCCAGCAGCCTGCGCCCAGGGGCGGGGAACACTGAAGCTTTCTTT.

The V and J genes are TRBV28 and TRBJ1-5; D might be TRBD1 (6 bases). Germline V CDR1 and CDR2: MDHEN, SYDVKM. V was trimmed by 8 bases and J by 7 bases, leaving 21 bases between them. This CDR3 contains 15 residues. The CDR3 spells CASGSKGVSGQPQHF. The CDR3 DNA follows: TGTGCCAGCGGCTCTAAGGGGGTTTCGGGACAGCCCCAGCATTTT.

In DNA, the CDR3 is TGTGCCAGCAGCCAATATAGGACAGGCTCTGGGGCCAACGTCCTGACTTTC. Residues: CASSQYRTGSGANVLTF. The chain has TRBV16 and TRBJ2-6; 7 bases line up with TRBD1. Germline V gene sequence: CDR1 KGHSY, CDR2 FQNENV. The CDR3 spans 17 residues. J was trimmed by 0 bases and V by 1 base; bases with no gene match: 3.

Here the CDR3 reads CASSLAGSSTDTQYF. Written as DNA, the CDR3 is TGTGCCAGCAGTCTAGCGGGGTCTAGCACAGATACGCAGTATTTT. This chain links TRBV5-4 with TRBJ2-3; 9 bases agree with TRBD2. Germline lookup yields CDR1 SGHNT and CDR2 YYREEE (reference sequence). The CDR3 totals 15 residues. V was pared by 5 bases and J by 0 bases, with 4 bases of the junction left unmatched.

The genes are TRBV7-2 and TRBJ1-4; TRBD1 matches at 7 bases. The CDR3 runs 16 residues. Trimming took 5 bases from V and 7 from J; bases not matched to a gene: 13. Germline CDR1 reads SGHTA; CDR2 reads FQGNSA. This CDR3 is CASSPGQLRGSEKLFF. CDR3 nucleotides: TGTGCCAGCAGCCCGGGACAGTTAAGGGGAAGTGAAAAACTGTTTTTT.

The chain is built from TRBV24-1 and TRBJ1-2, with TRBD1 matching over 7 bases. J was trimmed by 2 bases and V by 4 bases; bases with no gene match: 3. CDR1 and CDR2 from the germline V gene are KGHDR and SFDVKD. The CDR3 runs 14 residues. In DNA form, the CDR3 reads TGTGCCACCAGTGACCTGGGACAGAACTATGGCTACACCTTC. Translation gives CATSDLGQNYGYTF.

V is TRBV7-3 and J is TRBJ1-1, with TRBD1 matching over 10 bases. Germline CDR1 SGHTA, CDR2 FQGTGA. The CDR3 totals 14 residues. The J segment lost 5 bases and the V segment lost 5 bases, leaving 5 bases of the junction unmatched. The CDR3: CASSLRQGATEAFF. CDR3 DNA sequence: TGTGCCAGCAGCCTTCGACAGGGGGCAACTGAAGCTTTCTTT.

A few counts support this clone. The chain employs TRBV16 and TRBJ1-1; possibly TRBD1 for D (6 bases). The CDR3 is 15 amino acids. V was pared by 4 bases and J by 1 base, with 13 bases between. Germline V gene lookup returns CDR1 KGHSY and CDR2 FQNENV. This CDR3 is CASSRGTSSNTEAFF. As DNA, the CDR3 is TGTGCCAGCAGCCGGGGGACAAGTTCGAACACTGAAGCTTTCTTT.

This chain links TRBV21-1 with TRBJ1-4; the table's D call TRBD1 went unverified against the DNA. TRBV21-1 is a known pseudogene. CDR3 length: 17 amino acids. CDR3 amino acids: CASSKAQGQRRDEKLFF. In DNA, the CDR3 is TGTGCCAGCAGCAAAGCGCAGGGACAGAGGCGGGATGAAAAACTGTTTTTT.

The CDR3 coding sequence is TGTGCCACCAGCAGGGCCCAGGGATCTCGGACGACGCCCCAGCATTTT. It is translated as CATSRAQGSRTTPQHF. V and J are TRBV15 and TRBJ1-5, with D tentatively TRBD1 (5 bases). The CDR3 contains 16 residues. V shed 3 bases and J shed 9 bases, with 21 bases lying between them. The germline V gene encodes CDR1 LNHNV and CDR2 YYDKDF (reference sequence).

Here the CDR3 DNA reads TGTGCCAGCTCACCATTCGGGGACAGGGCCGAGCAGTACTTC. Encoded protein: CASSPFGDRAEQYF. The chain combines TRBV18 with TRBJ2-7, with TRBD1 matching 9 bases. J lost 6 bases, V lost 2 bases, and 5 bases had no gene match. CDR1 and CDR2 from the germline V gene are KGHSH and LQKENI. The CDR3 spans 14 residues.